This T cell receptor beta chain derives from a study of T cells of healthy individuals. One entry per CDR3 protein, called by TCRdb with MiXCR from the 5' RACE reads. Among around 98,000 distinct CDR3 sequences listed, about 16% were seen once. This CDR3 is 17 amino acids long. Germline V gives CDR1 LGHDT, CDR2 YNNKEL (reference sequence). V lost 2 bases and J lost 8, with 21 bases in between. The TCR originated in a human donor in good health. The V call is TRBV3-1, the J call TRBJ2-2; D unresolved. CDR3: CASSQLFGGPPGGELFF. In DNA, the CDR3 is TGTGCCAGCAGCCAACTTTTTGGTGGCCCCCCAGGTGGGGAGCTGTTTTTT.